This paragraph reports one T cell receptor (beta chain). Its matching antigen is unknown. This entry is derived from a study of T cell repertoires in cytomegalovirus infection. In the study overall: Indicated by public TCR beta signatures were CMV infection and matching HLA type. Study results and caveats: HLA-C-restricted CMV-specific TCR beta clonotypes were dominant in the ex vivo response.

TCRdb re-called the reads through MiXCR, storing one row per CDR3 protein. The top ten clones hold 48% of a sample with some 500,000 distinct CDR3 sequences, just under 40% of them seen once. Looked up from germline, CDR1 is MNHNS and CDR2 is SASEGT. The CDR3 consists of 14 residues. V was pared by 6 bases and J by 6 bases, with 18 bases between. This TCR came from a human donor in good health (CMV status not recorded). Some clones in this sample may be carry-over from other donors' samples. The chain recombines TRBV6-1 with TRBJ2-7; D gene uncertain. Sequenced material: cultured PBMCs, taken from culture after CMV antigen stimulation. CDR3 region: CASSRGPAPFEQYF. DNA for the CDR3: TGTGCCAGCAGCCGCGGACCGGCCCCCTTCGAGCAGTACTTC.